This T cell receptor beta chain was identified during a study of healthy donors' naive CD4 and CD8 T cells. Naive T cells were sorted: CD4+CD8-CD45RO-CD45RA+ for CD4+, CD8+CD4-CD45RA+CD27bright for CD8+. The CDR3 covers 13 residues. Deletions cut 7 bases from V and 2 bases from J, with 12 bases between. Germline V gives CDR1 SQVTM, CDR2 ANQGSEA. Starting from approximately 500 ng of total RNA, TCR libraries were made with linear amplification. TCRdb reprocessed the reads with MiXCR, giving one entry per CDR3 protein. The repertoire has about 180,000 distinct CDR3 sequences, 65% to 75% of them found once; the top ten carry about 2.1%.

This clonotype was sampled from a pool of human donors in good health; the sample pools cells from several healthy donors. Sequencing was done on a sample of naive CD4+ and CD8+ T cells sorted from blood, pooled from several donors. This sequence joins TRBV29-1 and TRBJ1-5, with D hard to call. Here the CDR3 DNA reads TGCAGCGCGGGAGCAGGTGGCAATCAGCCCCAGCATTTT. Protein: CSAGAGGNQPQHF.